The rows below give T cell receptor beta chains drawn from one sample of a study of shared clonotypes between healthy human individuals. TCRdb keeps only in-frame clones here, not all; method: immunoSEQ multiplex PCR. In the table there are under 2.5 million clones, roughly 90% of which are singletons. Material: naive CD4+ T cells from PBMCs. Receptors were obtained from a man between 18 and 35 years old in good health. Some clones in this sample may be carry-over from other donors' samples. The CDR3 runs from the conserved cysteine through the conserved F or W. Fields, in order: J gene, D gene, clone size, V gene, CDR3 protein, CDR3 DNA. A D gene is named only where the DNA matches it firmly. Only some rows state a clone size, as once, few, many or a class for expanded clones.

>TRBJ2-6|TRBD2|-|TRBV18
CASSSTSGRASGANVLTF
TGTGCCAGCTCATCGACTAGCGGGAGGGCTTCGGGGGCCAACGTCCTGACTTTC
>TRBJ2-1|-|-|TRBV4-1
CASSQDGSRRSSYNEQFF
TGCGCCAGCAGCCAAGATGGGTCGCGGCGGAGCTCCTACAATGAGCAGTTCTTC
>TRBJ1-3|-|once|TRBV5-1
CASSLAPISSGNTIYF
TGCGCCAGCAGCTTGGCCCCGATCAGCTCTGGAAACACCATATATTTT
>TRBJ1-2|-|-|TRBV18
CASSPFSRDAGYTF
TGTGCCAGCTCGCCTTTCAGCCGGGACGCTGGCTACACCTTC
>TRBJ1-1|-|-|TRBV5-1
CASSLVGTEAFF
TGCGCCAGCAGCTTGGTAGGGACTGAAGCTTTCTTT
>TRBJ2-7|-|-|TRBV6-5
CASSSGFPPYEQYF
TGTGCCAGCAGTTCCGGGTTCCCACCCTACGAGCAGTACTTC
>TRBJ2-3|-|-|TRBV29-1
CSVDRSNTDTQYF
TGCAGCGTTGATCGGTCGAACACAGATACGCAGTATTTT
>TRBJ2-2|TRBD2|-|TRBV11-3
CASSPSGANTGELFF
TGTGCCAGCAGCCCCAGCGGGGCGAACACCGGGGAGCTGTTTTTT
>TRBJ1-2|-|-|TRBV11-2
CASSLTPGSSAYGYTF
TGTGCCAGCAGCTTAACTCCAGGGAGTTCGGCCTATGGCTACACCTTC
>TRBJ2-1|-|-|TRBV2
CASMWFLGNEQFF
TGTGCCAGCATGTGGTTCTTGGGCAATGAGCAGTTCTTC
>TRBJ1-5|-|-|TRBV6-6
CASSYGGADQPQHF
TGTGCCAGCAGTTACGGGGGGGCGGATCAGCCCCAGCATTTT
>TRBJ2-2|-|-|TRBV18
CASSPGVGTGELFF
TGTGCCAGCTCACCAGGGGTCGGCACCGGGGAGCTGTTTTTT
>TRBJ2-1|-|-|TRBV6-1
CACMRNEQFF
TGTGCCTGTATGCGGAATGAGCAGTTCTTC
>TRBJ2-3|TRBD2|-|TRBV13
CASSWLTSGHTDTQYF
TGTGCCAGCAGCTGGTTGACTAGCGGTCACACAGATACGCAGTATTTT
>TRBJ1-2|-|-|TRBV19
CASSIGPYGYTF
TGTGCCAGTAGTATAGGTCCATATGGCTACACCTTC
>TRBJ2-2|TRBD2|-|TRBV7-3
CASSRAGLADTGELFF
TGTGCCAGCAGCCGAGCGGGACTAGCGGACACCGGGGAGCTGTTTTTT
>TRBJ2-7|-|-|TRBV6-5
CASSYSSLGYEQYF
TGTGCCAGCAGTTACTCGTCGCTGGGCTACGAGCAGTACTTC
>TRBJ1-5|TRBD1|once|TRBV18
CASSPFGTGTNQPQHF
TGTGCCAGCTCACCGTTTGGGACAGGCACCAATCAGCCCCAGCATTTT
>TRBJ2-7|-|-|TRBV5-1
CASSLSGGAPYEQYF
TGCGCCAGCAGCTTGAGTGGGGGGGCCCCCTACGAGCAGTACTTC
>TRBJ1-2|-|-|TRBV7-2
CASSQPLGDGYGYTF
TGTGCCAGCAGCCAACCCCTCGGGGATGGCTATGGCTACACCTTC
>TRBJ2-3|TRBD2|-|TRBV9
CASSVRRGADTQYF
TGTGCCAGCAGCGTAAGGCGGGGGGCAGATACGCAGTATTTT
>TRBJ1-1|-|few|TRBV5-1
CASSLDTGNTEAFF
TGCGCCAGCAGCTTGGATACGGGGAACACTGAAGCTTTCTTT
>TRBJ1-5|TRBD1|-|TRBV27
CASSLSNPGGLQPQHF
TGTGCCAGCAGTTTATCGAACCCAGGGGGCCTGCAGCCCCAGCATTTT
>TRBJ1-2|TRBD1|-|TRBV7-2
CASSLRTVTPAGGGYTF
TGTGCCAGCAGCTTACGGACAGTAACTCCCGCAGGGGGTGGCTACACCTTC
>TRBJ2-1|-|-|TRBV21-1
CASSTDRGHRDLAEQFF
TGTGCCAGCAGCACGGACAGGGGACATCGGGACCTGGCTGAGCAGTTCTTC
>TRBJ1-2|-|-|TRBV11-2
CASSLILGRGNTPNYGYTF
TGTGCCAGCAGCTTAATCCTGGGCAGGGGCAATACCCCTAACTATGGCTACACCTTC